Each of the 8 T cell receptor beta chains below was sequenced from the same sample in a study of shared clonotypes between healthy human individuals (dated by TCRdb to 2020 to 2021). The protocol used for the library was the immunoSEQ multiplex PCR assay. TCRdb limited this immuneACCESS table to in-frame rearrangements with V and J called. A share of clones is missing; checked studies link under half to unresolved V genes, and the rest is unexplained. Present in this sample are approximately 100,000 clones, 68% of which were seen just once. Together, the top ten hold 24% of the sample. The source material was memory CD8+ T cells sorted from blood. Sample cell subset or site, as interpreted from the label and publication: CD45RO+ cells pooled with CCR7-negative TemRA cells. Receptor source: a woman aged 25 to 39 in good health.

The V and J genes are TRBV4-1 and TRBJ1-3; D uncertain. CDR1 and CDR2 from the germline V gene are MGHRA and YSYEKL. The length of the CDR3 is 16 residues. Trimming took off 1 base at V and 3 bases at J, with 13 bases between the two ends. The CDR3 loop is CASSQGRAYSGNTIYF. For the CDR3, the DNA is TGCGCCAGCAGCCAAGGGAGAGCTTACAGTGGAAACACCATATATTTT.

The chain recombines TRBV27 with TRBJ2-7; 8 nucleotides align to TRBD1. V lost 6 bases to trimming and J lost 0 bases; unmatched junction nucleotides: 7. Germline values: CDR1 MNHEY, CDR2 SMNVEV (reference sequence). CDR3 length: 15 amino acids. The CDR3 coding sequence is TGTGCCAGCAGGCTGACAGGGGCCAGCTCCTACGAGCAGTACTTC. This gives the protein CASRLTGASSYEQYF.

V gene TRBV2 combines with J gene TRBJ2-1, with TRBD1 matching 8 bases. The CDR3 runs to 14 residues. Germline trimming cut 10 bases from V and 5 bases from J; bases unmatched to any gene: 10. CDR1 is SNHLY, CDR2 FYNNEI, per germline. The CDR3 coding sequence is TGTGCCATCCGCAGGACAGGGACGAACAATGAGCAGTTCTTC. This gives the protein CAIRRTGTNNEQFF.

The chain uses TRBV29-1 and TRBJ2-5; 9 nucleotides line up with TRBD1. The J call is uncertain, as TRBJ2-7 better fits the DNA end. Germline lookup yields CDR1 SQVTM and CDR2 ANQGSEA. The CDR3 consists of 15 residues. This chain's CDR3 is CSVGRTGADSREQYF. CDR3 DNA: TGCAGCGTTGGACGGACAGGGGCTGATAGCCGCGAGCAGTACTTC.

This chain joins TRBV27 and TRBJ1-3, with TRBD1 matching over 12 bases. V shed 6 bases, J shed 4 bases, and the junction held 10 bases outside the gene matches. This CDR3 comprises 17 residues. From germline, CDR1 is MNHEY and CDR2 SMNVEV (reference sequence). The CDR3 loop reads CASRPGTGGAAGNTIYF. In nucleotides, the CDR3 is TGTGCCAGCAGACCGGGGACAGGGGGCGCGGCGGGAAACACCATATATTTT.

This clone was recorded a few times. The chain uses TRBV13 and TRBJ2-7; TRBD2 agrees at 8 bases. Germline-derived CDR1 and CDR2 are PRHDT and FYEKMQ (reference sequence). V lost 5 bases, J lost 7 bases, and 22 bases stayed unmatched. The CDR3 runs 18 residues. The CDR3 DNA reads TGTGCCAGCAGCCCCGGCGGGGGGCAGGGCGATCCCGGGGGGGAGCAGTACTTC. It yields the protein CASSPGGGQGDPGGEQYF.

This clone occurred once. The chain recombines TRBV11-2 with TRBJ2-5; D is possibly TRBD1 (6 bases). Germline CDR1 reads SGHAT; CDR2 reads FQNNGV. This CDR3 comprises 16 residues. V lost 4 bases, J lost 2 bases, and 17 bases lay in between. CDR3 sequence (DNA): TGTGCCAGCAGCTGGGGGCCAGGGGAAGGTCAAGAGACCCAGTACTTC. Its protein is CASSWGPGEGQETQYF. Full variable domain (rest looked up from reference TRBV11-2 and TRBJ2-5): EAGVAQSPRYKIIEKRQSVAFWCNPISGHATLYWYQQILGQGPKLLIQFQNNGVVDDSQLPKDRFSAERLKGVDSTLKIQPAKLEDSAVYLCASSWGPGEGQETQYFGPGTRLLVL.

This clone was seen ten or more times. The chain links TRBV6-6 to TRBJ2-2; 7 bases agree with TRBD1. The CDR3 totals 15 residues. Germline CDR1 is MNHNY and CDR2 is SVGAGI (reference sequence). V trimming: 6 bases; J trimming: 4 bases; junction bases outside the gene matches: 8. CDR3 loop: CASSNKYRGTGELFF. CDR3 nucleotides: TGTGCCAGCAGCAATAAGTACAGGGGCACCGGGGAGCTGTTTTTT.